This TCR beta chain was found in a study of beta chain features in type 1 diabetes. Across the whole study: Patients looked much like healthy donors when it came to age, gender and cell yields.

General study findings and limits: Type 1 diabetes patients had TCRB CDR3s that were shorter (moderately but significantly so) in all four CD4+ subsets. An over-representation of cells with high TCR expression could result from cDNA sequencing.

Expressed TCRB transcripts got sequenced, as all isolated RNA was reverse transcribed. Profiled with immunoSEQ multiplex PCR; TCRdb holds only in-frame clones, not every one. The sample holds approximately 170,000 clones, less than 10% seen once. Per the germline V gene, CDR1 is MDHEN and CDR2 is SYDVKM. The ends lost 5 bases at V and 7 bases at J; junction bases unmatched: 13. CDR3 length: 16 residues. In its sample, this clone was seen a few times. As yet, its antigen is unknown. The sequence derives from a man aged 18 to 29 with type 1 diabetes. The chain has TRBV28 and TRBJ2-5; 10 nucleotides align to TRBD2. The specimen was central memory CD4+ T cells from blood. The CDR3 spells CASSPPGLAKSGTQYF. The DNA of the CDR3 is TGTGCCAGCAGTCCCCCGGGACTAGCGAAAAGTGGGACCCAGTACTTC.